The 32 T cell receptor beta chains presented below share a single source sample, sequenced in a study of blood T cell repertoires in COVID-19 (dated by TCRdb to 2018 to 2020). Libraries were made using the immunoSEQ multiplex PCR assay. TCRdb carries this immuneACCESS record with in-frame sequences only. Its versions omit some clonotypes, under half of them owing to an unresolved V gene in the studies checked, with the rest unexplained. In all, the sample holds more than 150,000 clones, and 70% to 90% of those were seen once. Clones ranked in the top ten supply 9.8% of the sample. The material sequenced was peripheral blood. These receptors were obtained from an elderly woman with acute or convalescent COVID-19.

The DNA of the CDR3 is TGTGCCACCCACAGCCTGGGACTAGCGGGGGGGAGGGATACGCAGTATTTT. Residues: CATHSLGLAGGRDTQYF. The genes are TRBV19 and TRBJ2-3, with 16 bases identical to TRBD2. With V trimmed by 10 bases and J by 6 bases, 13 bases remained unmatched. Germline CDR1 is LNHDA and CDR2 is SQIVND (reference sequence). The CDR3 spans 17 residues.

The J gene is TRBJ2-3, the V gene TRBV9, with D hard to call. This CDR3 contains 13 residues. Germline V gene sequence: CDR1 SGDLS, CDR2 YYNGEE. V dropped 4 bases and J dropped 5 bases, with 11 bases sitting between them. CDR3 nucleotides: TGTGCCAGCAGCCCCCCGACGGGAGATACGCAGTATTTT. Protein product: CASSPPTGDTQYF.

The chain has TRBV7-2 and TRBJ1-2; weak D call: TRBD1 (6 bases). CDR3 length: 15 amino acids. Germline CDR1 and CDR2: SGHTA and FQGNSA. Trimming pared 5 bases from V and 4 bases from J, leaving 17 bases between. The CDR3 loop reads CASSPGQRVGYGYTF. In DNA, the CDR3 is TGTGCCAGCAGCCCAGGACAGAGGGTTGGCTATGGCTACACCTTC.

This clone was seen once. The chain uses TRBV27 and TRBJ2-3; 10 positions match TRBD1. The J segment lost 4 bases and the V segment lost 7 bases, leaving 8 bases of the junction unmatched. The germline CDR1 and CDR2 sequences are MNHEY and SMNVEV (reference sequence). This CDR3 has 15 amino acids. The CDR3 region has the DNA TGTGCCAGCACAAGGGACAGGGGTTTGGCAGATACGCAGTATTTT. Amino acids: CASTRDRGLADTQYF.

V gene TRBV6-6 combines with J gene TRBJ2-1, with 10 bases fitting TRBD1. Germline V CDR1 and CDR2: MNHNY, SVGAGI (reference sequence). CDR3 length equals 15 residues. V gave up 4 bases and J gave up 8 bases; unmatched junction bases: 8. CDR3 region: CASSSGQGDKDEQFF. In DNA, the CDR3 is TGTGCCAGCAGTTCCGGACAGGGGGATAAGGATGAGCAGTTCTTC.

J is TRBJ2-1 and V is TRBV5-1, with TRBD2 matching 11 bases. The CDR3 covers 16 residues. CDR1 is SGHRS, CDR2 YFSETQ, per germline. J was trimmed by 2 bases and V by 4 bases; bases with no gene match: 5. The CDR3 coding sequence is TGCGCCAGCAGCCCTCGGGGACTAGCGGCCTACAATGAGCAGTTCTTC. As protein: CASSPRGLAAYNEQFF.

The chain carries TRBV7-8 and TRBJ1-1, with 7 bases matching TRBD1. V dropped 2 bases and J dropped 10; count of bases not matched to a gene: 1. Looked up from germline, CDR1 is SGHVS and CDR2 is FQNEAQ. CDR3 length equals 11 residues. CDR3 nucleotides: TGTGCCAGCAGCTTAAGGGGGCCAGCTTTCTTT. Translation gives CASSLRGPAFF.

The V and J genes are TRBV5-6 and TRBJ1-3, with unresolved D. Deletions cut 0 bases from V and 0 bases from J, with 10 bases between. The CDR3 extends over 16 amino acids. Germline V lookup: CDR1 SGHDT, CDR2 YYEEEE. CDR3 DNA: TGTGCCAGCAGCTTGGTGTCCGTCCGCTCTGGAAACACCATATATTTT. This gives the protein CASSLVSVRSGNTIYF.

The V call is TRBV10-3, the J call TRBJ2-5; the match to TRBD1 covers 9 bases. The germline V gene has CDR1 ENHRY and CDR2 SYGVKD. V lost 6 bases to trimming and J lost 0 bases; unmatched junction nucleotides: 5. The CDR3 contains 15 residues. CDR3 bases: TGTGCCATCAGCCCCGGGACAGGGCACCAAGAGACCCAGTACTTC. This sequence encodes CAISPGTGHQETQYF.

The chain links TRBV7-9 to TRBJ1-2; a weak D match, TRBD1 (5 bases). The CDR3 covers 15 residues. Germline V gene data show CDR1 as SEHNR and CDR2 as FQNEAQ (reference sequence). CDR3 protein: CDIIVWEGMDYGYTF. The CDR3 nucleotides are TGTGATATTATTGTCTGGGAGGGGATGGACTATGGCTACACCTTC.

The rearrangement uses TRBV5-1 and TRBJ1-5, with TRBD1 matching 11 bases. Trimming removed 0 bases from V and 0 bases from J; junction bases left unmatched: 5. The length of the CDR3 is 18 residues. The germline V gene encodes CDR1 SGHRS and CDR2 YFSETQ. The CDR3, as DNA: TGCGCCAGCAGCTTGGGGGACAGGGGGGCGTATAGCAATCAGCCCCAGCATTTT. This translates into CASSLGDRGAYSNQPQHF.

V gene TRBV5-4 combines with J gene TRBJ2-1; 10 bases match TRBD2. The CDR3 extends over 15 amino acids. Germline V gene data show CDR1 as SGHNT and CDR2 as YYREEE (reference sequence). The ends lost 3 bases at V and 7 bases at J; junction bases unmatched: 7. The CDR3 region has the DNA TGTGCCAGCAGCTCAAGGACTAGCGGCGTGAATGAGCAGTTCTTC. As protein: CASSSRTSGVNEQFF.

This chain uses TRBV7-2 with TRBJ2-2; 9 bases agree with TRBD2. Germline V gene data show CDR1 as SGHTA and CDR2 as FQGNSA. V lost 5 bases and J lost 0; bases outside the gene matches: 4. This CDR3 spans 16 amino acids. CDR3 amino acids: CASSRSGGTNTGELFF. The CDR3 DNA reads TGTGCCAGCAGCCGTAGCGGGGGAACGAACACCGGGGAGCTGTTTTTT.

The chain employs TRBV9 and TRBJ2-7; TRBD2 matches at 15 bases. The CDR3 sequence is 18 residues long. The germline V gene encodes CDR1 SGDLS and CDR2 YYNGEE. With V trimmed by 4 bases and J by 1 base, 9 bases remained unmatched. CDR3 DNA sequence: TGTGCCAGCAGCCTCGGACTAGCGGGAGGGCCCGAGTCCTACGAGCAGTACTTC. Translating it yields CASSLGLAGGPESYEQYF.

J is TRBJ1-1 and V is TRBV18; 11 nucleotides line up with TRBD1. The germline CDR1 and CDR2 sequences are KGHSH and LQKENI. This CDR3 has 16 residues. J was trimmed by 4 bases and V by 0 bases; bases with no gene match: 4. CDR3: CASSPPGTGGGTEAFF. The CDR3, as DNA: TGTGCCAGCTCACCACCGGGGACAGGGGGGGGCACTGAAGCTTTCTTT. The variable domain in full, with the rest retrieved from reference TRBV18 and TRBJ1-1, is NAGVMQNPRHLVRRRGQEARLRCSPMKGHSHVYWYRQLPEEGLKFMVYLQKENIIDESGMPKERFSAEFPKEGPSILRIQQVVRGDSAAYFCASSPPGTGGGTEAFFGQGTRLTVV.

This clone was recorded once. The chain couples TRBV5-1 to TRBJ2-1; 13 nucleotides match TRBD2. The CDR3 loop spans 18 amino acids. Trimming took 4 bases from V and 0 from J; bases not matched to a gene: 7. CDR1 is SGHRS and CDR2 is YFSETQ in the germline V gene. The chain's CDR3 is CASSPRLAGGLSYNEQFF. Here the CDR3 DNA reads TGCGCCAGCAGCCCGCGACTAGCGGGAGGACTCTCCTACAATGAGCAGTTCTTC.

The genes are TRBV5-4 and TRBJ2-1, with D tentatively TRBD1 (5 bases). The CDR3 is 13 residues long. Germline V lookup: CDR1 SGHNT, CDR2 YYREEE (reference sequence). The V and J ends lost 4 bases and 4 bases respectively, with 9 bases between them. Here the CDR3 reads CASSPTEYNEQFF. The DNA for the CDR3 is TGTGCCAGCAGCCCGACAGAATACAATGAGCAGTTCTTC.

The chain has TRBV7-3 and TRBJ1-2, with 8 bases matching TRBD1. CDR3 size: 15 residues. Losses at the gene ends were 5 bases for V and 2 bases for J; bases not matched to a gene: 7. Germline lookup yields CDR1 SGHTA and CDR2 FQGTGA. This chain's CDR3 is CASSPSGDRNYGYTF. The CDR3 DNA reads TGTGCCAGCAGCCCAAGCGGGGACAGGAACTATGGCTACACCTTC.

V usage is TRBV6-2 or TRBV6-3 and J usage is TRBJ1-2; the D is unclear. Trimming removed 2 bases at V and 1 base at J, with 2 bases between. The CDR3 extends over 12 amino acids. Per the germline V gene, CDR1 is MNHEY and CDR2 is SVGEGT. The CDR3 spells CASSYHNYGYTF. The DNA of the CDR3 is TGTGCCAGCAGTTACCATAACTATGGCTACACCTTC.

The CDR3 nucleotides read TGTGCCAGCAGCCGGACAGGGGGAGAGACCCAGTACTTC. It is translated as CASSRTGGETQYF. This chain joins TRBV5-4 and TRBJ2-5, with 10 bases matching TRBD1. V was clipped by 4 bases and J by 4 bases; unmatched bases: 1. Germline CDR1 and CDR2: SGHNT and YYREEE (reference sequence). The CDR3 is 13 amino acids.

The chain combines TRBV15 with TRBJ1-6, with D unresolved. V was pared by 0 bases and J by 10 bases, with 16 bases between. This CDR3 contains 16 residues. Germline V gene sequence: CDR1 LNHNV, CDR2 YYDKDF (reference sequence). CDR3 sequence: CATSRDLGLEPSPLHF. Written as DNA, the CDR3 is TGTGCCACCAGCAGAGATCTAGGACTCGAACCCTCACCCCTCCACTTT.

The rearrangement links TRBV10-2 to TRBJ1-2, with 11 bases aligning to TRBD1. Germline lookup yields CDR1 WSHSY and CDR2 SAAADI. The J segment lost 0 bases and the V segment lost 10 bases, leaving 10 bases of the junction unmatched. The CDR3 covers 16 residues. CDR3 protein: CATARTGGNPNYGYTF. The CDR3 nucleotides are TGCGCCACGGCTCGGACAGGGGGCAATCCTAACTATGGCTACACCTTC.

In its sample, this clone was seen a few times. In DNA, the CDR3 is TGTGCCACCAGTCAGTCGGGGGGGGTGAATGGCTACACCTTC. Its translation is CATSQSGGVNGYTF. The genes are TRBV24-1 and TRBJ1-2, with D possibly TRBD1 on 5 matching bases. Per the germline V gene, CDR1 is KGHDR and CDR2 is SFDVKD. CDR3 length equals 14 residues. Trimming pared 6 bases from V and 6 bases from J, leaving 16 bases between.

J is TRBJ1-4 and V is TRBV18; weak D call: TRBD1 (5 bases). The germline CDR1 and CDR2 sequences are KGHSH and LQKENI. V was pared by 5 bases and J by 0 bases, with 10 bases between. This CDR3 has 15 amino acids. The CDR3 coding sequence is TGTGCCAGCTCAGTAGACAGTGCAACTAATGAAAAACTGTTTTTT. Protein sequence: CASSVDSATNEKLFF.

This clone came up once. V is TRBV10-3 and J is TRBJ2-1; possibly TRBD2 for D (6 bases). V was clipped by 4 bases and J by 0 bases, with 13 bases between them. This CDR3 spans 16 amino acids. The V gene's germline CDR1 is ENHRY and CDR2 SYGVKD. The CDR3 DNA is TGTGCCATCAGTGTAGGGGACGGGAGCTCCTACAATGAGCAGTTCTTC. Protein product: CAISVGDGSSYNEQFF.

The chain uses TRBV9 and TRBJ2-7; no clear D. Germline lookup yields CDR1 SGDLS and CDR2 YYNGEE. Between the trimmed V and J ends, which lost 3 bases and 5 bases, there was a span of 15 bases. The CDR3 extends over 14 amino acids. Here the CDR3 DNA reads TGTGCCAGCAGCGCCACAGTCGATCGCAACGAGCAGTACTTC. This translates into CASSATVDRNEQYF.

The V call is TRBV5-1, the J call TRBJ2-5; weak D call: TRBD2 (5 bases). V lost 6 bases to trimming and J lost 1 base, with 10 bases between them. Germline-derived CDR1 and CDR2 are SGHRS and YFSETQ. There are 13 residues in the CDR3. In DNA form, the CDR3 reads TGCGCCAGCACCCACGGGATCCAAGAGACCCAGTACTTC. Translation gives CASTHGIQETQYF.

The V gene is TRBV19, the J gene TRBJ1-1, with D maybe TRBD1 (5 bases). The germline V and J ends were trimmed by 1 base and 5 bases, with 11 bases remaining between them. The CDR3 sequence is 14 residues long. Germline V lookup: CDR1 LNHDA, CDR2 SQIVND (reference sequence). The DNA for the CDR3 is TGTGCCAGTAGTATAGCAGGGATCGGAACTGAAGCTTTCTTT. The encoded protein is CASSIAGIGTEAFF.

The V gene is TRBV10-3, the J gene TRBJ2-1, with TRBD1 identical over 7 bases. Germline CDR1 is ENHRY and CDR2 is SYGVKD. Trimming removed 3 bases from V and 1 base from J; junction bases left unmatched: 3. The CDR3 is 15 residues long. The CDR3 region has the DNA TGTGCCATCAGTGAAAAGGGGGCGTCCTACAATGAGCAGTTCTTC. Amino acid sequence: CAISEKGASYNEQFF.

The count of this clone is one. This chain uses TRBV5-1 with TRBJ1-4; D ambiguous. Trimming removed 2 bases at V and 6 bases at J, with 17 bases between. The CDR3 is made up of 16 amino acids. Germline assignment: CDR1 SGHRS and CDR2 YFSETQ. Here the CDR3 DNA reads TGCGCCAGCAGCTTAAACCCCACAGTTACCCATGAAAAACTGTTTTTT. It specifies CASSLNPTVTHEKLFF. Filled out from reference TRBV5-1 and TRBJ1-4, the complete variable domain reads KAGVTQTPRYLIKTRGQQVTLSCSPISGHRSVSWYQQTPGQGLQFLFEYFSETQRNKGNFPGRFSGRQFSNSRSEMNVSTLELGDSALYLCASSLNPTVTHEKLFFGSGTQLSVL.

The chain is built from TRBV27 and TRBJ2-7; 7 nucleotides agree with TRBD2. This CDR3 spans 16 amino acids. The J segment lost 4 bases and the V segment lost 6 bases, leaving 15 bases of the junction unmatched. Per the germline V gene, CDR1 is MNHEY and CDR2 is SMNVEV (reference sequence). CDR3 protein: CASSPLAGRTIYEQYF. The CDR3 DNA follows: TGTGCCAGCAGCCCGTTAGCCGGGAGGACCATATACGAGCAGTACTTC.

The J gene is TRBJ1-1, the V gene TRBV24-1; TRBD1 might be the D (5 bases). Germline V gene lookup returns CDR1 KGHDR and CDR2 SFDVKD. This CDR3 is built from 12 residues. Trimming took off 9 bases at V and 8 bases at J, with 15 bases between the two ends. The CDR3 sequence: CATERGATEAFF. The CDR3 region has the DNA TGTGCCACCGAAAGGGGCGCCACCGAAGCTTTCTTT.